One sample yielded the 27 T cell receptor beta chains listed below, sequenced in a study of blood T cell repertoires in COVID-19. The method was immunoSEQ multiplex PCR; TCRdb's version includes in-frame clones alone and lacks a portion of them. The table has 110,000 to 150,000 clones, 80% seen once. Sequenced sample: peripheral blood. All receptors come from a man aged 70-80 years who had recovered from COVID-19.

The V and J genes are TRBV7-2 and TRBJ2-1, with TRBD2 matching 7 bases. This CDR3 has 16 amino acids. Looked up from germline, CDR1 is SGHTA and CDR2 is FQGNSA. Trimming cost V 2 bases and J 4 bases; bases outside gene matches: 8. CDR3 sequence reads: CASSLMAGRGYNEQFF. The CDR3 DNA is TGTGCCAGCAGCTTAATGGCGGGGAGGGGTTACAATGAGCAGTTCTTC.

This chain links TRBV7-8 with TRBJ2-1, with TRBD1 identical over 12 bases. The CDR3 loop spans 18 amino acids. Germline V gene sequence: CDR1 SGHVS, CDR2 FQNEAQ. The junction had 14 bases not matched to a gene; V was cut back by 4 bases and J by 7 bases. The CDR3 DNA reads TGTGCCAGCAGCTCGGGACAGGGGGCCTGGGAGTTGAAAAATGAGCAGTTCTTC. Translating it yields CASSSGQGAWELKNEQFF.

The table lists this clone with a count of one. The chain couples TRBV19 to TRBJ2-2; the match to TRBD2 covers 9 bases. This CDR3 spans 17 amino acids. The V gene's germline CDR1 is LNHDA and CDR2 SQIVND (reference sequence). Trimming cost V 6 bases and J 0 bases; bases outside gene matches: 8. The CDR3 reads CASRGLAGLANTGELFF. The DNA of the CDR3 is TGTGCCAGTAGGGGCCTAGCGGGATTAGCGAACACCGGGGAGCTGTTTTTT. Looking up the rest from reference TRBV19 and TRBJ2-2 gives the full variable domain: DGGITQSPKYLFRKEGQNVTLSCEQNLNHDAMYWYRQDPGQGLRLIYYSQIVNDFQKGDIAEGYSVSREKKESFPLTVTSAQKNPTAFYLCASRGLAGLANTGELFFGEGSRLTVL.

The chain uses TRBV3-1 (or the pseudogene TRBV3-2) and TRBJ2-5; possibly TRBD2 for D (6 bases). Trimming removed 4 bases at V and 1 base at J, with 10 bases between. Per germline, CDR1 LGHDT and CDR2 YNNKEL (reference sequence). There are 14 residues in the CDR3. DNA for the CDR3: TGTGCCAGCAGCCTCGGGACTGCCCAAGAGACCCAGTACTTC. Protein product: CASSLGTAQETQYF.

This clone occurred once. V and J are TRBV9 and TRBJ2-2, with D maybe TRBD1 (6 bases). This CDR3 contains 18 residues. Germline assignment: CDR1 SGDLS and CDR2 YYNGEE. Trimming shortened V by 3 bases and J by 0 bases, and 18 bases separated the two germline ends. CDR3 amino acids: CASSAIYRAKPNTGELFF. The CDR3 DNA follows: TGTGCCAGCAGCGCAATTTACAGGGCCAAACCGAACACCGGGGAGCTGTTTTTT.

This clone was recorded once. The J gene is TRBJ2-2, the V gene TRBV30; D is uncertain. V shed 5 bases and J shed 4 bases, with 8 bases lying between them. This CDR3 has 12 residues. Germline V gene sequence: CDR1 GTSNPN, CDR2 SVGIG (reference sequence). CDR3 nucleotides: TGTGCCTGGCCAGGCCCCACCGGGGAGCTGTTTTTT. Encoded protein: CAWPGPTGELFF.

The CDR3 protein is CASSFAVRDEQYF. The CDR3, as DNA: TGTGCCAGCAGTTTTGCTGTTAGAGACGAGCAGTACTTC. This sequence joins TRBV12-3 or TRBV12-4 and TRBJ2-7; D not resolved. This CDR3 contains 13 residues. V dropped 3 bases and J dropped 5 bases, with 11 bases sitting between them.

CDR3 protein: CASSLGSRSQETQYF. The CDR3 bases are TGTGCCAGCAGCTTAGGTTCCAGAAGTCAAGAGACCCAGTACTTC. The genes are TRBV11-3 and TRBJ2-5; D gene unclear. The CDR3 contains 15 residues. V lost 1 base, J lost 2 bases, and 11 bases lay in between. The V gene's germline CDR1 is SGHNT and CDR2 YENEEA.

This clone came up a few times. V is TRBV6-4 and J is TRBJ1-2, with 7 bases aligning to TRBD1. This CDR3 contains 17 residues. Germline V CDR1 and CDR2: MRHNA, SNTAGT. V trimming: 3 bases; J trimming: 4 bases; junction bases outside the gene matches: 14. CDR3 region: CASSEGPIYRGGYGYTF. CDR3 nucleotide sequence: TGTGCCAGCAGTGAAGGCCCGATTTACAGGGGCGGCTATGGCTACACCTTC.

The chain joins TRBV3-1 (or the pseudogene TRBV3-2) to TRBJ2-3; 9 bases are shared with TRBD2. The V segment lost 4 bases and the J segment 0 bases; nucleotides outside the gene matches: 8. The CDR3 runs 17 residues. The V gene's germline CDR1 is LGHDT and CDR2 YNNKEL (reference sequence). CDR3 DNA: TGTGCCAGCAGCCTTACTACTAGCGGGCCTAGCACAGATACGCAGTATTTT. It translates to CASSLTTSGPSTDTQYF.

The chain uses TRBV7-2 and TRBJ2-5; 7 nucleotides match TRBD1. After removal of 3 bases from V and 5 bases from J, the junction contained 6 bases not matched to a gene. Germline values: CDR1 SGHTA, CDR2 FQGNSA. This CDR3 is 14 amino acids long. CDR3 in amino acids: CASSLRRGRETQYF. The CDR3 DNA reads TGTGCCAGCAGCTTGAGAAGGGGGCGGGAGACCCAGTACTTC.

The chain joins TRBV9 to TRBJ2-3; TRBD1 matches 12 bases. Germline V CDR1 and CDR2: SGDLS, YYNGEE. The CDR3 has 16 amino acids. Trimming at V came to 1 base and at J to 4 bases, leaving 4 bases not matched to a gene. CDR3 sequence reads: CASSVSRDRGPDTQYF. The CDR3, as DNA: TGTGCCAGCAGCGTATCCCGGGACAGGGGGCCAGATACGCAGTATTTT. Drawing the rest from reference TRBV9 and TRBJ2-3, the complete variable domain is DSGVTQTPKHLITATGQRVTLRCSPRSGDLSVYWYQQSLDQGLQFLIQYYNGEERAKGNILERFSAQQFPDLHSELNLSSLELGDSALYFCASSVSRDRGPDTQYFGPGTRLTVL.

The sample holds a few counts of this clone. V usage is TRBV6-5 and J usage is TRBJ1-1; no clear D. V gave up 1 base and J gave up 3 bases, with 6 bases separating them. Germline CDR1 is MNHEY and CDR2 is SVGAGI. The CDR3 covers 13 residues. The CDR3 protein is CASSYWRDTEAFF. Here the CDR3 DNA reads TGTGCCAGCAGTTACTGGCGGGACACTGAAGCTTTCTTT.

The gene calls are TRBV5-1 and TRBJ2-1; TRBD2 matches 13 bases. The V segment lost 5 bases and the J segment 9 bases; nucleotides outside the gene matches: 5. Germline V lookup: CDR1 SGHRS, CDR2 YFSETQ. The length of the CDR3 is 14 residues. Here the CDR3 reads CASRRTSGSGEQFF. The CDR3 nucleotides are TGCGCCAGCAGGCGGACTAGCGGGAGTGGTGAGCAGTTCTTC.

This CDR3 is CASSSTALFGELFF. CDR3 nucleotides: TGTGCCAGCAGCTCTACCGCCTTATTCGGGGAGCTGTTTTTT. The chain couples TRBV27 to TRBJ2-2, with D uncertain. V was trimmed by 6 bases and J by 7 bases, leaving 15 bases between them. The CDR3 consists of 14 residues. Germline loops: CDR1 MNHEY, CDR2 SMNVEV (reference sequence).

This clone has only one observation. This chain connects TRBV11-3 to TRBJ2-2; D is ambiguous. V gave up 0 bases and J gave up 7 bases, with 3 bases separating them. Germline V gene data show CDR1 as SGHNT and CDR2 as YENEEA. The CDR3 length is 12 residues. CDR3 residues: CASSLDNGELFF. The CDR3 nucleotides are TGTGCCAGCAGCTTAGACAACGGGGAGCTGTTTTTT.

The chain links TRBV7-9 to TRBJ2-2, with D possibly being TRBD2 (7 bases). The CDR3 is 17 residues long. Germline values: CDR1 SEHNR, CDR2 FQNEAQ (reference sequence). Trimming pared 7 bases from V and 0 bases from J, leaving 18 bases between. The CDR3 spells CASISRGGVTNTGELFF. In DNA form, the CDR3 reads TGTGCCAGCATCTCAAGAGGGGGGGTTACGAACACCGGGGAGCTGTTTTTT.

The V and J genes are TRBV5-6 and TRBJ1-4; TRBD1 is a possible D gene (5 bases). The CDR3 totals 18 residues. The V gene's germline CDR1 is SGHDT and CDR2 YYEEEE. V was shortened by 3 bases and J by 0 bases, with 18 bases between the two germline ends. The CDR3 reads CASSSGTQTWATNEKLFF. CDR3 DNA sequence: TGTGCCAGCAGCTCCGGGACTCAGACCTGGGCAACTAATGAAAAACTGTTTTTT.

CDR3 sequence (DNA): TGCAGCTTTAGAGGGAGTTCCTACAATGAGCAGTTCTTC. Its protein is CSFRGSSYNEQFF. The chain couples TRBV29-1 to TRBJ2-1; a possible D gene is TRBD2 (5 bases). V was trimmed by 8 bases and J by 1 base, leaving 12 bases between them. Germline V lookup: CDR1 SQVTM, CDR2 ANQGSEA. CDR3 size: 13 residues.

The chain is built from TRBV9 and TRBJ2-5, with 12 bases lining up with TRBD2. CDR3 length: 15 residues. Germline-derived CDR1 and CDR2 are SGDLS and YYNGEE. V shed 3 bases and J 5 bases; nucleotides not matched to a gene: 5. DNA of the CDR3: TGTGCCAGCAGCGAAGGACTAGCGGGACTCGAGACCCAGTACTTC. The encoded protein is CASSEGLAGLETQYF.

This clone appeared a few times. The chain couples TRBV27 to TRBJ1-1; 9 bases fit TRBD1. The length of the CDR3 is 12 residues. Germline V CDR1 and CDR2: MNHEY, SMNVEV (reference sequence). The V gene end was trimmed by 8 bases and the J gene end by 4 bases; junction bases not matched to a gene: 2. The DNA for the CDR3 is TGTGCCAGCGGGACAGGGTCCACTGAAGCTTTCTTT. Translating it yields CASGTGSTEAFF.

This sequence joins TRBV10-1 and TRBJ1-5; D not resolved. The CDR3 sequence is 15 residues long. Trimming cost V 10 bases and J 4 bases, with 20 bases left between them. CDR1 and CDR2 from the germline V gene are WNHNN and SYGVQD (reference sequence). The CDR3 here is CATPRAAGWNQPQHF. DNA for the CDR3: TGCGCCACACCCCGAGCGGCAGGTTGGAATCAGCCCCAGCATTTT.

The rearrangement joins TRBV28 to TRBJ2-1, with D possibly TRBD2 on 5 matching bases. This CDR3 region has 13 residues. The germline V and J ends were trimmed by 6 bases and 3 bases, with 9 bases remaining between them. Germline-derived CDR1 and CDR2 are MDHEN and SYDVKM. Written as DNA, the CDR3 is TGTGCCAGCAGAGGACTGGTCTACAATGAGCAGTTCTTC. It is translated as CASRGLVYNEQFF.

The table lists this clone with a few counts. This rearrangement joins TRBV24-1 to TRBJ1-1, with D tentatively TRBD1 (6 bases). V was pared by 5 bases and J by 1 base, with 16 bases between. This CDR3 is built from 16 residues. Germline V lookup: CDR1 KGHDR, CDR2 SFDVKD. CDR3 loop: CATSAEGGETNTEAFF. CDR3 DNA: TGTGCCACCAGTGCCGAAGGGGGGGAAACGAACACTGAAGCTTTCTTT.

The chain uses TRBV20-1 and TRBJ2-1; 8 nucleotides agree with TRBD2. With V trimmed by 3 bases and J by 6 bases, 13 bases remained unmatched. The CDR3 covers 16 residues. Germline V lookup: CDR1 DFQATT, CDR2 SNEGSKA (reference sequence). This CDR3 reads CSASLAKLAAGNEQFF. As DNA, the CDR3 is TGCAGTGCTAGTTTGGCCAAACTAGCGGCTGGCAATGAGCAGTTCTTC.

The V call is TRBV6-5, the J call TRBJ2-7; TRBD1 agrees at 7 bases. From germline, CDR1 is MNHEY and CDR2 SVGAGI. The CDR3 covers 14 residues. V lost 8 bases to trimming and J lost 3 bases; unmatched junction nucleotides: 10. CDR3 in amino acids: CASGDRAGFYEQYF. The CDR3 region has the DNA TGTGCCAGCGGCGACAGGGCAGGGTTCTACGAGCAGTACTTC.

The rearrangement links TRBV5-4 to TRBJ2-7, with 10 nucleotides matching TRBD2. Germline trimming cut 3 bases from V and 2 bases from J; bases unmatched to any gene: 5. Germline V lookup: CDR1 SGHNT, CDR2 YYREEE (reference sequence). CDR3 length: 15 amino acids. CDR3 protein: CASSSRLAGAYEQYF. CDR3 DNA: TGTGCCAGCAGCTCCAGACTAGCGGGCGCCTACGAGCAGTACTTC.